The 21 T cell receptor beta chains given below trace back to one sample, sequenced in a study of T cells in Graves' hyperthyroidism and ophthalmopathy. Amplification of TCR beta CDR3 regions was performed using RNA transcripts as template. A first-round RT-PCR of the TCR CDR3 used the HTBI primer set. MiXCR was run by TCRdb on the multiplex PCR reads, yielding one entry per CDR3 protein. The sample records about 350,000 distinct CDR3 sequences, roughly 18% being singletons. Source material: blood. The receptors were sampled from a woman in her thirties or forties with Graves' ophthalmopathy.

This clonotype was detected ten times or more. V is TRBV27 and J is TRBJ2-2; 12 positions match TRBD2. V lost 6 bases, J lost 4 bases, and 3 bases stayed unmatched. CDR3 length equals 15 residues. Germline values: CDR1 MNHEY, CDR2 SMNVEV (reference sequence). CDR3 in amino acids: CASRMTSGSTGELFF. Here the CDR3 DNA reads TGTGCCAGCAGGATGACTAGCGGGAGCACCGGGGAGCTGTTTTTT.

This clonotype came up many times. The rearrangement links TRBV5-6 to TRBJ1-1, with 8 nucleotides matching TRBD1. This CDR3 comprises 13 residues. V shed 1 base, J shed 8 bases, and the junction held 4 bases outside the gene matches. Germline assignment: CDR1 SGHDT and CDR2 YYEEEE. The CDR3 sequence is CASSLQGAKEAFF. The CDR3 bases are TGTGCCAGCAGCTTGCAGGGGGCGAAGGAAGCTTTCTTT.

This clonotype was recorded many times. V gene TRBV2 combines with J gene TRBJ2-7; TRBD2 matches at 7 bases. The ends lost 8 bases at V and 3 bases at J; junction bases unmatched: 7. The CDR3 sequence is 13 residues long. In germline, CDR1 is SNHLY, CDR2 FYNNEI. For the CDR3, the DNA is TGTGCCAGCGGGCGGGAGAGGTACTACGAGCAGTACTTC. It encodes CASGRERYYEQYF.

In this sample, this clonotype turned up many times. The V gene is TRBV27, the J gene TRBJ2-4; D is possibly TRBD1 (6 bases). Per germline, CDR1 MNHEY and CDR2 SMNVEV (reference sequence). This CDR3 is 15 amino acids long. V lost 3 bases, J lost 0 bases, and 9 bases lay in between. CDR3 sequence: CASSLGALAKNIQYF. CDR3 nucleotides: TGTGCCAGCAGTTTGGGGGCTCTAGCCAAAAACATTCAGTACTTC.

At least ten counts were recorded for this clonotype. The chain recombines TRBV2 with TRBJ2-7; the D gene could be TRBD1 or TRBD2 (6 bases each). The CDR3 has 15 residues. Trimming left V 3 bases short and J 0 bases short, with 12 bases between. In germline, CDR1 is SNHLY, CDR2 FYNNEI. The CDR3 bases are TGTGCCAGCAGTGAGAGGGGGGTCAACTCCTACGAGCAGTACTTC. Translation gives CASSERGVNSYEQYF.

There are many counts of this clonotype. The chain uses TRBV30 and TRBJ2-2; the D is unclear. V shed 4 bases and J shed 1 base, with 7 bases lying between them. The CDR3 sequence is 13 residues long. CDR1 is GTSNPN and CDR2 is SVGIG in the germline V gene (reference sequence). CDR3 nucleotides: TGTGCCTGGACTAGTCAGAACACCGGGGAGCTGTTTTTT. Its translation is CAWTSQNTGELFF.

Many counts were recorded for this clonotype. The chain links TRBV24-1 to TRBJ2-7, with 11 positions matching TRBD1. This CDR3 has 13 residues. Looked up from germline, CDR1 is KGHDR and CDR2 is SFDVKD. The V segment lost 8 bases and the J segment 8 bases; nucleotides outside the gene matches: 7. CDR3 nucleotides: TGTGCCACCAAGGACAGGGGGCCATACAAGCAGTACTTC. Translating it yields CATKDRGPYKQYF.

This clonotype was seen only a few times. The J gene is TRBJ1-4, the V gene TRBV20-1; no definite D call. Trimming removed 0 bases at V and 4 bases at J, with 9 bases between. This CDR3 comprises 14 residues. Germline CDR1 and CDR2: DFQATT and SNEGSKA (reference sequence). The CDR3 region is CSARDRRINEKLFF. CDR3 DNA sequence: TGCAGTGCTAGAGATCGGCGGATTAATGAAAAACTGTTTTTT.

This clonotype was found many times. The rearrangement links TRBV28 to TRBJ2-5, with 8 bases aligning to TRBD1. The V and J ends lost 5 bases and 5 bases, in that order; junction bases with no gene match: 7. Per the germline V gene, CDR1 is MDHEN and CDR2 is SYDVKM. The CDR3 totals 14 residues. The CDR3 coding sequence is TGTGCCAGCAGTATAAGGGACAGGTGGGAGACCCAGTACTTC. The encoded protein is CASSIRDRWETQYF.

This clonotype was observed at least ten times. J is TRBJ2-7 and V is TRBV12-3 or TRBV12-4, with a weak D call TRBD1 (6 bases). CDR3 length equals 14 residues. Deletions cut 6 bases from V and 5 bases from J, with 17 bases between. This chain's CDR3 is CASSLLQGSHEQYF. For the CDR3, the DNA is TGTGCCAGCAGCTTACTTCAGGGGAGCCACGAGCAGTACTTC.

This clonotype was recorded at least ten times. The V call is TRBV4-2, the J call TRBJ2-7; D may be TRBD2 (6 bases). There are 14 residues in the CDR3. Trimming pared 1 base from V and 0 bases from J, leaving 7 bases between. The germline gives CDR1 LGHNA, CDR2 YNFKEQ. This chain's CDR3 is CASSQGGDSYEQYF. CDR3 in DNA: TGTGCCAGCAGCCAAGGGGGGGACTCCTACGAGCAGTACTTC.

About this clonotype itself: At one of its ends the junction is not consistent with the germline gene, which may arise from a read error. The CDR3 nucleotides are TGTGCCAGTAGTATGTTCGGATTGAACCCTGAAGCTTTCTTT. This gives the protein CASSMFGLNPEAFF. This rearrangement joins TRBV19 to TRBJ1-1; no firm D call. Germline V lookup: CDR1 LNHDA, CDR2 SQIVND (reference sequence). This CDR3 is built from 14 residues.

On this clonotype itself: Relative to the germline gene, one junction end is altered; a read error may explain this. The chain uses TRBV30 and TRBJ1-2; weak D call: TRBD1 (5 bases). Germline assignment: CDR1 GTSNPN and CDR2 SVGIG (reference sequence). This CDR3 has 15 amino acids. The CDR3 sequence: CAWRGIIRGGYGYSF. The CDR3 DNA reads TGTGCCTGGCGGGGCATCATACGGGGAGGCTATGGCTACAGCTTC.

The table lists this clonotype with many counts. V and J are TRBV20-1 and TRBJ2-5; possible D gene TRBD1, 6 bases. Trimming left V 2 bases short and J 5 bases short, with 21 bases between. CDR1 DFQATT and CDR2 SNEGSKA come from the germline V gene (reference sequence). The CDR3 spans 16 residues. The CDR3 DNA reads as TGCAGTGCTAGATTCGTCACAGGGCTGAGGGACGAGACCCAGTACTTC. As protein: CSARFVTGLRDETQYF.

This clonotype was picked up many times. Germline and junction disagree at one end, which may indicate a read error. This rearrangement joins TRBV7-7 to TRBJ2-7, with D possibly being TRBD1 (5 bases). The germline gives CDR1 SSHAT, CDR2 FNYEAQ (reference sequence). There are 15 residues in the CDR3. CDR3 in amino acids: CASSLADRPYYEQYF. The CDR3 nucleotides are TGTGCTAGCAGCTTAGCTGACAGACCGTACTACGAGCAGTACTTC.

The chain employs TRBV11-2 and TRBJ2-6; D ambiguous. V lost 3 bases to trimming and J lost 0 bases, with 9 bases between them. The CDR3 sequence is 16 residues long. The V gene's germline CDR1 is SGHAT and CDR2 FQNNGV. The CDR3 bases are TGTGCCAGCAGCTTTGGTCCTCTCTCTGGGGCCAACGTCCTGACTTTC. Amino acid sequence: CASSFGPLSGANVLTF. Supplemented by reference TRBV11-2 and TRBJ2-6, the full variable domain reads EAGVAQSPRYKIIEKRQSVAFWCNPISGHATLYWYQQILGQGPKLLIQFQNNGVVDDSQLPKDRFSAERLKGVDSTLKIQPAKLEDSAVYLCASSFGPLSGANVLTFGAGSRLTVL.

This clonotype was seen ten or more times. The chain employs TRBV15 and TRBJ2-5; perhaps D is TRBD1 or TRBD2 (7 bases each). Trimming removed 3 bases from V and 5 bases from J, with 13 bases in between. Germline CDR1 LNHNV, CDR2 YYDKDF (reference sequence). There are 14 residues in the CDR3. Written as DNA, the CDR3 is TGTGCCACCAGCAGTAGACAGGGAGGGGAGACCCAGTACTTC. Its protein is CATSSRQGGETQYF.

This clonotype was counted ten times or more. The genes are TRBV13 and TRBJ2-7, with 8 bases lining up with TRBD1. The CDR3 totals 15 residues. Germline assignment: CDR1 PRHDT and CDR2 FYEKMQ (reference sequence). Germline trimming cut 5 bases from V and 3 bases from J; bases unmatched to any gene: 9. The CDR3 here is CASSPGGRVFYEQYF. Here the CDR3 DNA reads TGTGCCAGCAGCCCAGGGGGCCGGGTCTTCTACGAGCAGTACTTC.

This clonotype was counted ten times or more. The chain combines TRBV18 with TRBJ2-7; D might be TRBD2 (6 bases). Germline loops: CDR1 KGHSH, CDR2 LQKENI. V lost 1 base to trimming and J lost 4 bases, with 14 bases between them. This CDR3 is 15 amino acids long. For the CDR3, the DNA is TGTGCCAGCTCACCACTAGGAGGGGTGGAATACGAGCAGTACTTC. Translated, it gives CASSPLGGVEYEQYF.

This clonotype was seen a few times. V and J are TRBV6-1 and TRBJ2-7, with no clear D. This CDR3 contains 13 residues. Between the trimmed V and J ends, which lost 1 base and 3 bases, there was a span of 7 bases. Germline values: CDR1 MNHNS, CDR2 SASEGT. CDR3 DNA sequence: TGTGCCAGCAGTGAAGAGGACCTCTACGAGCAGTACTTC. Its protein product is CASSEEDLYEQYF.

There are many counts of this clonotype. V usage is TRBV28 and J usage is TRBJ1-2; 7 nucleotides agree with TRBD1. The junction had 3 bases not matched to a gene; V was cut back by 5 bases and J by 3 bases. CDR1 and CDR2 (germline): MDHEN, SYDVKM. This CDR3 is 13 amino acids long. The CDR3 spells CASSQGVDYGYTF. DNA of the CDR3: TGTGCCAGCAGTCAGGGGGTAGACTATGGCTACACCTTC.